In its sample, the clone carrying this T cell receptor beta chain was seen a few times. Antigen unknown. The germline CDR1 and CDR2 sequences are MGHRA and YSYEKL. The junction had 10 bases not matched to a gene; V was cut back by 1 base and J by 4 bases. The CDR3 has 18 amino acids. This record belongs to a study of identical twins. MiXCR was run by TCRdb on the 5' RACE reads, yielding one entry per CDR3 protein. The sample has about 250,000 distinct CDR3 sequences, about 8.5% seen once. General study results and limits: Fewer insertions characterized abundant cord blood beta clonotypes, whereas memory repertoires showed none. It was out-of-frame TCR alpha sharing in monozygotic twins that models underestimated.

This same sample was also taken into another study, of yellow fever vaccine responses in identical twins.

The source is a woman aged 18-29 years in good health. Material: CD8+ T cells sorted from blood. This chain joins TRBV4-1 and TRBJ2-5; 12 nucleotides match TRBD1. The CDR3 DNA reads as TGCGCCAGCAGCCAAGCCCATGGGACAGGGGGCTTGGGAGAGACCCAGTACTTC. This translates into CASSQAHGTGGLGETQYF.